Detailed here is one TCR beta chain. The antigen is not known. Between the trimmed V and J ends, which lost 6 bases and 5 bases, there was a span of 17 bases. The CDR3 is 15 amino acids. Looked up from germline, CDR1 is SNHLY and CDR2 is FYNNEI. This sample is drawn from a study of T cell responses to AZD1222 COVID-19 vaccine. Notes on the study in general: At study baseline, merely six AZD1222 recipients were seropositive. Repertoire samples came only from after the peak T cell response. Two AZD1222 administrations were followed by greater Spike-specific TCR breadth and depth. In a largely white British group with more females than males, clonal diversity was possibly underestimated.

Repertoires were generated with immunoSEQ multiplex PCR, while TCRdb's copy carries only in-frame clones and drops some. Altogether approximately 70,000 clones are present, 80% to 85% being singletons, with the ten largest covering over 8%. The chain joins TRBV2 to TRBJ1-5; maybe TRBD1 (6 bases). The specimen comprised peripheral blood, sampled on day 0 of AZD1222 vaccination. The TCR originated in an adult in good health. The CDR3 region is CASSKQGGPHQPQHF. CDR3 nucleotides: TGTGCCAGCAGCAAACAGGGAGGGCCCCATCAGCCCCAGCATTTT.